What follows are 2 T cell receptor beta chains derived from one specimen sequenced in a study of shared clonotypes between healthy human individuals. Sequencing was performed with immunoSEQ multiplex PCR; in TCRdb, only in-frame clones are kept and a portion is missing. Of approximately 1.5 million clones detected, 95% to 99% appear once; the ten largest clones hold about 0.45%. Sequenced material: naive CD4+ T cells sorted from blood. Regarding subset: CD45RA+ positively selected. These receptor sequences come from a man aged 25-45 years in good health.

CDR3 in amino acids: CASSPGGSAAYEQYF. CDR3 nucleotides: TGTGCCAGCAGCCCCGGGGGTAGCGCGGCTTACGAGCAGTACTTC. The chain joins TRBV7-3 to TRBJ2-7; D is perhaps TRBD2 (6 bases). This CDR3 region has 15 residues. V was pared by 5 bases and J by 4 bases, with 18 bases between. The germline CDR1 and CDR2 sequences are SGHTA and FQGTGA.

This chain joins TRBV14 and TRBJ1-4, with 7 bases aligning to TRBD1. Losses at the gene ends were 6 bases for V and 5 bases for J; bases not matched to a gene: 6. The CDR3 runs to 14 residues. Germline CDR1 and CDR2: SGHDN and FVKESK. In DNA, the CDR3 is TGTGCCAGCAGGCCTACAGGGGCCAATGAAAAACTGTTTTTT. Translation: CASRPTGANEKLFF.